One and the same sample provided the 19 T cell receptor beta chains below, sequenced in a study of graft-versus-host responses after intestinal transplantation. For these receptors, no antigen is known. The assay was immunoSEQ multiplex PCR, and TCRdb's table has in-frame clones only and misses some. This table holds 95,000 to 130,000 clones, 90% found once. The material was unstimulated CD4+ T cells sorted from spleen or lymph node cells, obtained before intestinal transplant. These receptor sequences come from a human donor who received an intestinal transplant.

The V gene is TRBV4-2, the J gene TRBJ2-7, with TRBD2 as a possible D gene (5 bases). The CDR3 loop spans 18 amino acids. The V gene lost 0 bases and the J gene lost 0 bases, with 18 bases spanning the gap. In germline, CDR1 is LGHNA, CDR2 YNFKEQ. CDR3 amino acids: CASSQDNLATRVSYEQYF. CDR3 DNA sequence: TGTGCCAGCAGCCAAGATAACTTAGCTACGAGGGTCTCCTACGAGCAGTACTTC.

V usage is TRBV5-4 and J usage is TRBJ2-3; 9 nucleotides match TRBD2. Germline V gene data show CDR1 as SGHNT and CDR2 as YYREEE (reference sequence). This CDR3 contains 15 residues. The ends lost 4 bases at V and 2 bases at J; junction bases unmatched: 5. The CDR3 protein is CASSGLAGSTDTQYF. CDR3 sequence (DNA): TGTGCCAGCAGCGGCCTAGCGGGATCCACAGATACGCAGTATTTT. Drawing the rest from reference TRBV5-4 and TRBJ2-3, the complete variable domain is ETGVTQSPTHLIKTRGQQVTLRCSSQSGHNTVSWYQQALGQGPQFIFQYYREEENGRGNFPPRFSGLQFPNYSSELNVNALELDDSALYLCASSGLAGSTDTQYFGPGTRLTVL.

The chain joins TRBV7-7 to TRBJ1-2; TRBD1 agrees at 8 bases. V gave up 3 bases and J gave up 7 bases; unmatched junction bases: 7. The CDR3 has 14 residues. Germline loops: CDR1 SSHAT, CDR2 FNYEAQ (reference sequence). CDR3 coding DNA: TGTGCCAGCAGCTTGACAGGGGATCAGGGTGGCTACACCTTC. Translation: CASSLTGDQGGYTF.

On this clone itself: One junction end does not reproduce the germline sequence, and a read error may be involved. The rearrangement uses TRBV6-6 and TRBJ1-1; D may be TRBD1 (5 bases). The V gene's germline CDR1 is MNHNY and CDR2 SVGAGI (reference sequence). This CDR3 contains 16 residues. The CDR3 is CASSSGGGYMNTEASF. As DNA, the CDR3 is TGTGCCAGCAGTTCTGGCGGGGGGTATATGAACACTGAAGCTTCCTTT.

The gene calls are TRBV2 and TRBJ2-3; 8 bases are shared with TRBD1. Per the germline V gene, CDR1 is SNHLY and CDR2 is FYNNEI. J gave up 2 bases and V 2 bases, and 3 bases lay outside the gene matches. This CDR3 has 15 residues. As DNA, the CDR3 is TGTGCCAGCAGTGAACAGGGGGCCCACACAGATACGCAGTATTTT. Translating gives CASSEQGAHTDTQYF.

This rearrangement joins TRBV27 to TRBJ2-7, with 8 bases lining up with TRBD2. Germline V gives CDR1 MNHEY, CDR2 SMNVEV (reference sequence). V gave up 0 bases and J gave up 2 bases; unmatched junction bases: 3. CDR3 size: 15 residues. CDR3: CASSLSPGGAYEQYF. CDR3 sequence (DNA): TGTGCCAGCAGTTTATCCCCCGGGGGGGCCTACGAGCAGTACTTC.

The chain links TRBV11-2 to TRBJ2-7; the D gene is possibly TRBD1 (6 bases). The germline V gene encodes CDR1 SGHAT and CDR2 FQNNGV. There are 13 residues in the CDR3. The V end lost 5 bases, the J end lost 2 bases, and 10 bases lay between the germline ends. DNA of the CDR3: TGTGCCAGCAGCACAGGACAGCCCTACGAGCAGTACTTC. Translation: CASSTGQPYEQYF.

This sequence joins TRBV4-3 and TRBJ2-1; D call uncertain. CDR1 is LGHNA and CDR2 is YSLEER in the germline V gene. This CDR3 contains 14 residues. V dropped 2 bases and J dropped 5 bases, with 10 bases sitting between them. The CDR3, as DNA: TGCGCCAGCAGCCAACAATACCGGGACAATGAGCAGTTCTTC. Translating gives CASSQQYRDNEQFF.

This chain joins TRBV27 and TRBJ2-1; possible D gene TRBD2, 5 bases. The ends were cut back, 2 bases at V and 8 bases at J, with 19 bases in the middle. In germline, CDR1 is MNHEY, CDR2 SMNVEV (reference sequence). CDR3 length: 16 residues. CDR3 sequence reads: CASSLGSEMDLDEQFF. The CDR3 bases are TGTGCCAGCAGTTTAGGTAGCGAGATGGATCTCGATGAGCAGTTCTTC.

This sequence joins TRBV13 and TRBJ1-2, with 7 bases matching TRBD1. Germline CDR1 reads PRHDT; CDR2 reads FYEKMQ (reference sequence). The CDR3 has 13 amino acids. Trimming took 5 bases from V and 4 from J; bases not matched to a gene: 4. Written as DNA, the CDR3 is TGTGCCAGCAGCACCCGACAGGGCTATGGCTACACCTTC. This sequence encodes CASSTRQGYGYTF.

As regards this clone: The junction and the germline gene differ at one end; a read error may be behind it. The sample carries other DNA sequences with the same CDR3. V gene TRBV4-1 combines with J gene TRBJ2-6, with D maybe TRBD1 (6 bases). CDR1 is MGHRA and CDR2 is YSYEKL in the germline V gene. The CDR3 has 15 residues. Here the CDR3 DNA reads TGCGCCAGTAGCCATACAGGGACTGGGGCCAACGTCCTGACTTTC. This translates into CASSHTGTGANVLTF.

This clone was counted only a few times. V is TRBV7-9 and J is TRBJ2-7, with a possible D match to TRBD1 (6 bases). Germline V gives CDR1 SEHNR, CDR2 FQNEAQ (reference sequence). V gave up 4 bases and J gave up 3 bases, with 10 bases separating them. The CDR3 spans 13 residues. CDR3 sequence reads: CASSSDSLYEQYF. The CDR3, as DNA: TGTGCCAGCAGCTCGGACAGTCTCTACGAGCAGTACTTC.

In nucleotides, the CDR3 is TGTGCCAGCAGCTTACTAGGACTAGCGGGGGGCAAATTTACAAATGAGCAGTTCTTC. The encoded protein is CASSLLGLAGGKFTNEQFF. The chain combines TRBV11-2 with TRBJ2-1, with 14 bases matching TRBD2. Germline V gene sequence: CDR1 SGHAT, CDR2 FQNNGV. The CDR3 totals 19 residues. Trimming at V came to 2 bases and at J to 7 bases, leaving 13 bases not matched to a gene. Complete variable domain (other parts from reference TRBV11-2 and TRBJ2-1): EAGVAQSPRYKIIEKRQSVAFWCNPISGHATLYWYQQILGQGPKLLIQFQNNGVVDDSQLPKDRFSAERLKGVDSTLKIQPAKLEDSAVYLCASSLLGLAGGKFTNEQFFGPGTRLTVL.

The rearrangement links TRBV18 to TRBJ2-5; 11 nucleotides line up with TRBD1. Per the germline V gene, CDR1 is KGHSH and CDR2 is LQKENI. This CDR3 comprises 14 residues. Germline trimming cut 6 bases from V and 5 bases from J; bases unmatched to any gene: 5. The DNA for the CDR3 is TGTGCCAGCTCCCAGGGACAGGGGGTCGAGACCCAGTACTTC. It encodes CASSQGQGVETQYF.

This clone came up once. The rearrangement links TRBV5-5 to TRBJ1-1, with D hard to call. The CDR3 has 14 residues. V gave up 3 bases and J gave up 6 bases, with 15 bases separating them. Germline V gives CDR1 SGHKS, CDR2 YYEKEE (reference sequence). CDR3 nucleotides: TGTGCCAGCAGCTCGACGACTGAAATGGCTGAAGCTTTCTTT. Encoded protein: CASSSTTEMAEAFF.

The chain links TRBV28 to TRBJ1-5, with D possibly TRBD1 on 5 matching bases. The V gene's germline CDR1 is MDHEN and CDR2 SYDVKM. The CDR3 covers 14 residues. Trimming shortened V by 6 bases and J by 2 bases, and 11 bases separated the two germline ends. DNA of the CDR3: TGTGCCAGCAGGATGGGGCAGGGCAATCAGCCCCAGCATTTT. Translation: CASRMGQGNQPQHF. Full variable domain (rest looked up from reference TRBV28 and TRBJ1-5): DVKVTQSSRYLVKRTGEKVFLECVQDMDHENMFWYRQDPGLGLRLIYFSYDVKMKEKGDIPEGYSVSREKKERFSLILESASTNQTSMYLCASRMGQGNQPQHFGDGTRLSIL.

The CDR3 spells CASSLSRQGGGYTF. DNA of the CDR3: TGTGCCAGCAGCTTATCTAGGCAGGGGGGTGGCTACACCTTC. This chain joins TRBV7-2 and TRBJ1-2, with 7 bases that match TRBD1. V gave up 2 bases and J gave up 7 bases; unmatched junction bases: 7. The CDR3 sequence is 14 residues long. Looked up from germline, CDR1 is SGHTA and CDR2 is FQGNSA.

V usage is TRBV5-1 and J usage is TRBJ2-2, with 11 bases that match TRBD1. Germline V CDR1 and CDR2: SGHRS, YFSETQ. The length of the CDR3 is 15 residues. The J segment lost 6 bases and the V segment lost 4 bases, leaving 5 bases of the junction unmatched. The CDR3 region is CASSQRTGGAGELFF. CDR3 in DNA: TGCGCCAGCAGCCAGCGGACAGGGGGCGCCGGGGAGCTGTTTTTT.

This clone has a handful of counts. The J gene is TRBJ1-5, the V gene TRBV4-3; D is perhaps TRBD1 (5 bases). Looked up from germline, CDR1 is LGHNA and CDR2 is YSLEER. Trimming took off 0 bases at V and 7 bases at J, with 16 bases between the two ends. The CDR3 has 16 residues. The CDR3 here is CASSQDWGRGGQPQHF. CDR3 nucleotide sequence: TGCGCCAGCAGCCAAGATTGGGGTAGGGGTGGCCAGCCCCAGCATTTT.